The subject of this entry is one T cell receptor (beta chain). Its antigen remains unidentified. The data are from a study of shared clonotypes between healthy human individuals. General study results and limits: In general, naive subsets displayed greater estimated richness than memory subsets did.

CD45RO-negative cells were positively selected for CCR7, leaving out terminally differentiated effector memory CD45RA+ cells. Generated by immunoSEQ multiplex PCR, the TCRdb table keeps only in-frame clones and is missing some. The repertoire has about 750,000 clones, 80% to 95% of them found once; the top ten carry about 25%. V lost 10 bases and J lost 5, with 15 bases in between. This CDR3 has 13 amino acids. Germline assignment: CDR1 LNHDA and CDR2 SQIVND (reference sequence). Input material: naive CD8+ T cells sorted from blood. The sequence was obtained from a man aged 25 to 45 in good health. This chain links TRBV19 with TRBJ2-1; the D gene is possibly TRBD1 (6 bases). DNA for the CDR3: TGTGCCACCCTTTACAGGGACGACAATGAGCAGTTCTTC. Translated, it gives CATLYRDDNEQFF.